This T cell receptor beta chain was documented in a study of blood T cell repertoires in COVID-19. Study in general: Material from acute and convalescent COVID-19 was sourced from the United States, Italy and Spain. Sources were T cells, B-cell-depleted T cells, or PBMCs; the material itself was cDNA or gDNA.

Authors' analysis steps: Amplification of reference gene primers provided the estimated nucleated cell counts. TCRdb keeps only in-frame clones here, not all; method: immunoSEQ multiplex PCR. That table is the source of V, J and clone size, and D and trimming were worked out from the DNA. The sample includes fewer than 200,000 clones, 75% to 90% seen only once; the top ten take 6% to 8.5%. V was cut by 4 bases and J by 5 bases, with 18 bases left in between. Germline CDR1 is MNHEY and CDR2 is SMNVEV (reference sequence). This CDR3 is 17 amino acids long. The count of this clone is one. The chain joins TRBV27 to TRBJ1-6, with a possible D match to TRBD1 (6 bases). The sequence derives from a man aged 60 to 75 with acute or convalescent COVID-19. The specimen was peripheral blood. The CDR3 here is CASSWGHGAGDNSPLHF. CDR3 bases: TGTGCCAGCAGTTGGGGGCACGGAGCGGGGGATAATTCACCCCTCCACTTT.